This entry lists 28 T cell receptor beta chains sequenced from one sample in a study of beta chain features in type 1 diabetes. Points from the study as a whole: Shorter TCRB CDR3s, moderately but significantly so, were found in Type 1 diabetes patients in all four CD4+ subsets.

Investigators reverse transcribed all isolated RNA, so they sequenced expressed TCRB transcripts. Sequencing was performed with immunoSEQ multiplex PCR; in TCRdb, only in-frame clones are kept and a portion is missing. Among under 300,000 clones, around 24% were seen once, and the ten largest hold roughly 0.011%. Antigens of these TCRs are unknown. Sequencing input: naive CD4+ T cells from blood. Receptors were obtained from a woman aged 30 to 39 with type 1 diabetes.

This clone was counted between two and nine times. V gene TRBV6-5 combines with J gene TRBJ2-5, with TRBD2 matching over 8 bases. This CDR3 has 14 amino acids. Looked up from germline, CDR1 is MNHEY and CDR2 is SVGAGI. J was trimmed by 4 bases and V by 4 bases; bases with no gene match: 5. CDR3 sequence (DNA): TGTGCCAGCAGTTGGTTGGCGGGAGGAGAGACCCAGTACTTC. Encoded protein: CASSWLAGGETQYF.

There are a few counts of this clone. The gene calls are TRBV18 and TRBJ2-5, with unresolved D. With 0 bases removed from V and 10 bases from J, the gap between germline ends came to 9 bases. This CDR3 is built from 12 residues. Germline V lookup: CDR1 KGHSH, CDR2 LQKENI. The CDR3 coding sequence is TGTGCCAGCTCACCACCGAACGGTGACCAGTACTTC. Translating gives CASSPPNGDQYF. Using reference TRBV18 and TRBJ2-5 for the parts outside the CDR3, the full variable domain is NAGVMQNPRHLVRRRGQEARLRCSPMKGHSHVYWYRQLPEEGLKFMVYLQKENIIDESGMPKERFSAEFPKEGPSILRIQQVVRGDSAAYFCASSPPNGDQYFGPGTRLLVL.

This clone was seen only a few times. The chain couples TRBV4-1 to TRBJ1-3; 9 nucleotides match TRBD1. V shed 1 base, J shed 0 bases, and the junction held 10 bases outside the gene matches. In germline, CDR1 is MGHRA, CDR2 YSYEKL. This CDR3 has 19 residues. This CDR3 reads CASSQAPGQGISSGNTIYF. The CDR3 DNA reads as TGCGCCAGCAGCCAAGCTCCGGGACAGGGTATCAGCTCTGGAAACACCATATATTTT.

This chain joins TRBV29-1 and TRBJ2-1; D is undetermined. Deletions cut 6 bases from V and 1 base from J, with 4 bases between. The CDR3 extends over 11 amino acids. Germline CDR1 and CDR2: SQVTM and ANQGSEA. CDR3 in DNA: TGCAGCGTGAGATCCTACAATGAGCAGTTCTTC. It is translated as CSVRSYNEQFF.

This chain uses TRBV9 with TRBJ2-3; 13 bases line up with TRBD2. CDR1 and CDR2 (germline): SGDLS, YYNGEE. Trimming took 3 bases from V and 0 from J; bases not matched to a gene: 7. The CDR3 has 18 residues. CDR3 coding DNA: TGTGCCAGCAGCGCCCGGACTAGCGGGAGTTCGAGCACAGATACGCAGTATTTT. Encoded protein: CASSARTSGSSSTDTQYF.

The table lists this clone with a few counts. CDR3: CASSWTSGPQETQYF. CDR3 nucleotide sequence: TGCGCCAGCAGCTGGACTAGCGGGCCGCAAGAGACCCAGTACTTC. The rearrangement joins TRBV4-1 to TRBJ2-5, with TRBD2 matching 11 bases. V lost 5 bases and J lost 2; bases outside the gene matches: 4. This CDR3 contains 15 residues. CDR1 and CDR2 from the germline V gene are MGHRA and YSYEKL.

This clone was detected only a few times. This sequence joins TRBV4-1 and TRBJ2-7; TRBD1 matches at 11 bases. In germline, CDR1 is MGHRA, CDR2 YSYEKL. V lost 1 base, J lost 3 bases, and 14 bases stayed unmatched. The CDR3 runs 19 residues. Here the CDR3 DNA reads TGCGCCAGCAGCCAAGTCGGACAGGGGGCTCCTAGGGGCTACTACGAGCAGTACTTC. It specifies CASSQVGQGAPRGYYEQYF.

V gene TRBV5-1 combines with J gene TRBJ2-3, with 7 bases matching TRBD1. V lost 4 bases to trimming and J lost 4 bases; unmatched junction nucleotides: 9. From germline, CDR1 is SGHRS and CDR2 YFSETQ. The CDR3 has 15 amino acids. The CDR3 here is CASSDPTGSPDTQYF. The CDR3 coding sequence is TGCGCCAGCAGCGATCCGACAGGGTCCCCAGATACGCAGTATTTT.

There are a few counts of this clone. The chain couples TRBV29-1 to TRBJ1-2; D is possibly TRBD1 (6 bases). V was pared by 7 bases and J by 7 bases, with 19 bases between. The CDR3 contains 13 residues. Germline V gene lookup returns CDR1 SQVTM and CDR2 ANQGSEA. The CDR3 DNA sequence: TGCAGCGCGGGGGGTGAGGGGGATCGTGGCTACACCTTC. Its translation: CSAGGEGDRGYTF.

This sequence joins TRBV5-1 and TRBJ2-7, with 9 positions matching TRBD1. The junction had 11 bases not matched to a gene; V was cut back by 4 bases and J by 6 bases. Germline CDR1 is SGHRS and CDR2 is YFSETQ. The CDR3 contains 15 residues. CDR3 coding DNA: TGCGCCAGCAGCACACAAGGACAGGGGCCCGGCGAGCAGTACTTC. Protein product: CASSTQGQGPGEQYF.

The CDR3 region is CATGGGPVTYEQYF. The DNA of the CDR3 is TGTGCCACCGGGGGAGGACCCGTGACCTACGAGCAGTACTTC. V gene TRBV7-9 combines with J gene TRBJ2-7, with D perhaps matching TRBD2 (6 bases). V was cut by 10 bases and J by 2 bases, with 18 bases left in between. Germline CDR1 SEHNR, CDR2 FQNEAQ (reference sequence). The CDR3 spans 14 residues.

This clone was detected only a few times. This chain uses TRBV5-1 with TRBJ2-3; TRBD2 matches 9 bases. Per the germline V gene, CDR1 is SGHRS and CDR2 is YFSETQ. The CDR3 consists of 16 residues. With 4 bases clipped from V and 2 bases from J, the junction kept 8 bases outside the gene matches. The CDR3 nucleotides read TGCGCCAGCAGCCCGGGGACTAGCCGACTCACAGATACGCAGTATTTT. This translates into CASSPGTSRLTDTQYF.

This clone was seen once. V gene TRBV6-1 combines with J gene TRBJ2-7; a possible D gene is TRBD1 (6 bases). V was clipped by 4 bases and J by 0 bases, with 13 bases between them. This CDR3 is built from 15 residues. CDR1 MNHNS and CDR2 SASEGT come from the germline V gene. Here the CDR3 DNA reads TGTGCCAGCAGTGGGCCTAACAGGGCCTCCTACGAGCAGTACTTC. This gives the protein CASSGPNRASYEQYF.

In its sample, this clone was seen a few times. V is TRBV19 and J is TRBJ2-3; TRBD2 might be the D (5 bases). CDR3 length: 17 residues. V lost 7 bases, J lost 0 bases, and 20 bases lay in between. Germline CDR1 and CDR2: LNHDA and SQIVND (reference sequence). The CDR3 is CASKVRASYASTDTQYF. The CDR3 bases are TGTGCCAGTAAAGTGCGGGCTTCATATGCGAGCACAGATACGCAGTATTTT. Full variable domain (rest looked up from reference TRBV19 and TRBJ2-3): DGGITQSPKYLFRKEGQNVTLSCEQNLNHDAMYWYRQDPGQGLRLIYYSQIVNDFQKGDIAEGYSVSREKKESFPLTVTSAQKNPTAFYLCASKVRASYASTDTQYFGPGTRLTVL.

This chain uses TRBV14 with TRBJ2-1, with D maybe TRBD1 (5 bases). The CDR3 has 17 amino acids. Between the trimmed V and J ends, which lost 0 bases and 6 bases, there was a span of 18 bases. Germline CDR1 SGHDN, CDR2 FVKESK. This CDR3 is CASSQDLATFGANEQFF. The CDR3 DNA sequence: TGTGCCAGCAGCCAAGATCTTGCTACATTTGGGGCCAATGAGCAGTTCTTC.

This clone was picked up a small number of times. J is TRBJ2-3 and V is TRBV5-1, with D hard to call. Germline V gene lookup returns CDR1 SGHRS and CDR2 YFSETQ. Trimming left V 3 bases short and J 4 bases short, with 12 bases between. The CDR3 loop spans 14 amino acids. CDR3 residues: CASSSSLGADTQYF. Here the CDR3 DNA reads TGCGCCAGCAGCTCCAGTTTGGGCGCAGATACGCAGTATTTT. Complete variable domain (other parts from reference TRBV5-1 and TRBJ2-3): KAGVTQTPRYLIKTRGQQVTLSCSPISGHRSVSWYQQTPGQGLQFLFEYFSETQRNKGNFPGRFSGRQFSNSRSEMNVSTLELGDSALYLCASSSSLGADTQYFGPGTRLTVL.

The chain recombines TRBV4-1 with TRBJ1-5; TRBD1 agrees at 7 bases. CDR3 length: 15 residues. The germline V gene has CDR1 MGHRA and CDR2 YSYEKL. After removal of 0 bases from V and 5 bases from J, the junction contained 4 bases not matched to a gene. The CDR3 DNA is TGCGCCAGCAGCCAAGATTTCAGGGGGGATCAGCCCCAGCATTTT. Its protein product is CASSQDFRGDQPQHF.

The J gene is TRBJ1-1, the V gene TRBV29-1; D remains ambiguous. There are 13 residues in the CDR3. The germline CDR1 and CDR2 sequences are SQVTM and ANQGSEA. V was trimmed by 4 bases and J by 4 bases, leaving 13 bases between them. CDR3 amino acids: CSVGETTSTEAFF. DNA of the CDR3: TGCAGCGTTGGGGAGACTACGTCCACTGAAGCTTTCTTT.

V is TRBV18 and J is TRBJ2-7, with 7 bases aligning to TRBD1. Germline assignment: CDR1 KGHSH and CDR2 LQKENI. The CDR3 length is 13 residues. The J segment lost 2 bases and the V segment lost 6 bases, leaving 4 bases of the junction unmatched. The CDR3 nucleotides read TGTGCCAGCTCCCAGGGACAGACCTACGAGCAGTACTTC. Translation gives CASSQGQTYEQYF.

This clone was seen a few times. The gene calls are TRBV15 and TRBJ1-4; D remains unclear. The germline CDR1 and CDR2 sequences are LNHNV and YYDKDF (reference sequence). Trimming removed 0 bases from V and 8 bases from J, with 10 bases in between. This CDR3 is built from 14 residues. The CDR3 sequence: CATSRDNSAEKLFF. DNA for the CDR3: TGTGCCACCAGCAGAGATAACAGTGCGGAAAAACTGTTTTTT.

The chain couples TRBV30 to TRBJ2-3; 9 nucleotides match TRBD2. V lost 8 bases, J lost 2 bases, and 8 bases stayed unmatched. This CDR3 has 14 residues. Germline-derived CDR1 and CDR2 are GTSNPN and SVGIG (reference sequence). The CDR3 sequence is CAGTTSGLTDTQYF. For the CDR3, the DNA is TGTGCCGGCACGACTAGCGGACTCACAGATACGCAGTATTTT.

This clone was seen more than once but under ten times. This rearrangement joins TRBV30 to TRBJ2-3; TRBD2 matches at 9 bases. The CDR3 is 14 amino acids. J lost 2 bases, V lost 7 bases, and 7 bases had no gene match. Germline CDR1 reads GTSNPN; CDR2 reads SVGIG (reference sequence). In nucleotides, the CDR3 is TGTGCCTTGGAGACTAGCGGTGACACAGATACGCAGTATTTT. Translated: CALETSGDTDTQYF.

The J gene is TRBJ2-7, the V gene TRBV5-4; 7 bases match TRBD1. The CDR3 consists of 15 residues. Trimming removed 4 bases from V and 2 bases from J; junction bases left unmatched: 9. The V gene's germline CDR1 is SGHNT and CDR2 YYREEE (reference sequence). The CDR3 spells CASSGGQQSPYEQYF. The CDR3 DNA reads TGTGCCAGCAGCGGGGGACAGCAGAGTCCCTACGAGCAGTACTTC. The variable domain in full, with the rest retrieved from reference TRBV5-4 and TRBJ2-7, is ETGVTQSPTHLIKTRGQQVTLRCSSQSGHNTVSWYQQALGQGPQFIFQYYREEENGRGNFPPRFSGLQFPNYSSELNVNALELDDSALYLCASSGGQQSPYEQYFGPGTRLTVT.

V and J are TRBV30 and TRBJ2-1; TRBD2 aligns across 11 bases. V was pared by 1 base and J by 7 bases, with 3 bases of the junction left unmatched. The germline V gene has CDR1 GTSNPN and CDR2 SVGIG (reference sequence). CDR3 size: 14 residues. The CDR3 sequence is CAWSGLAGSNEQFF. In DNA form, the CDR3 reads TGTGCCTGGAGTGGACTAGCGGGATCGAATGAGCAGTTCTTC.

The gene calls are TRBV13 and TRBJ2-3; 8 nucleotides match TRBD2. The CDR3 is 18 residues long. With 6 bases clipped from V and 6 bases from J, the junction kept 20 bases outside the gene matches. Germline loops: CDR1 PRHDT, CDR2 FYEKMQ (reference sequence). DNA of the CDR3: TGTGCCAGCAGTCGAGCGGGAGTCCTAAAATTTGGAATGGATACGCAGTATTTT. Translated, it gives CASSRAGVLKFGMDTQYF.

There are a few counts of this clone. The chain is built from TRBV27 and TRBJ2-1, with 8 bases aligning to TRBD1. There are 15 residues in the CDR3. CDR1 MNHEY and CDR2 SMNVEV come from the germline V gene (reference sequence). V was clipped by 4 bases and J by 7 bases; unmatched bases: 9. The CDR3 DNA is TGTGCCAGCAGTTGGGGGGACAGGTCGGCGAATGAGCAGTTCTTC. Its protein product is CASSWGDRSANEQFF.

The rearrangement joins TRBV5-6 to TRBJ1-5; D is unresolved. The germline V gene encodes CDR1 SGHDT and CDR2 YYEEEE. The CDR3 totals 13 residues. V was shortened by 2 bases and J by 6 bases, with 9 bases between the two germline ends. The CDR3 nucleotides are TGTGCCAGCAGCTTCTTCGGCGGTCAGCCCCAGCATTTT. This sequence encodes CASSFFGGQPQHF.

The CDR3 loop is CSGAGPYEQYF. The CDR3 DNA reads as TGCAGTGGGGCGGGACCCTACGAGCAGTACTTC. The gene calls are TRBV20-1 and TRBJ2-7; tentatively, D is TRBD2 (6 bases). Deletions cut 7 bases from V and 2 bases from J, with 9 bases between. Germline CDR1 is DFQATT and CDR2 is SNEGSKA (reference sequence). The CDR3 is 11 amino acids.